Each of the 17 T cell receptor beta chains below was sequenced from the same sample in a study of T cell responses to AZD1222 COVID-19 vaccine. TCRdb's table, derived via immunoSEQ multiplex PCR, lists solely in-frame clones and lacks some. Among about 140,000 clones listed, 80% to 95% were seen once. The specimen comprised peripheral blood, sampled on day 0 of AZD1222 vaccination. The receptors originated from an adult in good health.

As regards this clone: The sample holds other DNA sequences that translate to the same CDR3. As DNA, the CDR3 is TGTGCCAGCTCACCGGGACAGGGTGCCTACGAGCAGTACTTC. It specifies CASSPGQGAYEQYF. This chain joins TRBV18 and TRBJ2-7; 9 nucleotides agree with TRBD1. Germline CDR1 is KGHSH and CDR2 is LQKENI. CDR3 size: 14 residues. Trimming at V came to 3 bases and at J to 2 bases, leaving 2 bases not matched to a gene.

V and J are TRBV5-1 and TRBJ1-1, with unresolved D. CDR3 size: 15 residues. Germline V lookup: CDR1 SGHRS, CDR2 YFSETQ. Trimming removed 2 bases at V and 2 bases at J, with 13 bases between. The CDR3 DNA follows: TGCGCCAGCAGCTTAGACAAGAAGATAAACACTGAAGCTTTCTTT. Its protein product is CASSLDKKINTEAFF.

The CDR3 DNA follows: TGTGCCAGCAGAGTCTTCGCAGATACGCAGTATTTT. This encodes CASRVFADTQYF. The V call is TRBV12-3 or TRBV12-4, the J call TRBJ2-3; D remains unclear. CDR3 length equals 12 residues. Trimming removed 6 bases at V and 4 bases at J, with 8 bases between.

The table lists this clone with a count of one. V and J are TRBV27 and TRBJ2-1, with D maybe TRBD1 (6 bases). The germline V and J ends were trimmed by 2 bases and 6 bases, with 11 bases remaining between them. Germline values: CDR1 MNHEY, CDR2 SMNVEV (reference sequence). The CDR3 totals 14 residues. The CDR3 loop reads CASSLSGQLNEQFF. Written as DNA, the CDR3 is TGTGCCAGCAGTTTAAGCGGACAGCTCAATGAGCAGTTCTTC.

This chain links TRBV28 with TRBJ1-2; D gene ambiguous. The CDR3 runs to 12 residues. Germline CDR1 is MDHEN and CDR2 is SYDVKM. The V end was cut by 5 bases, the J end by 4 bases, with 8 bases between. As DNA, the CDR3 is TGTGCCAGCAGTCCCCGACTCTATGGCTACACCTTC. It translates to CASSPRLYGYTF.

The V call is TRBV18, the J call TRBJ2-3, with D hard to call. Germline V gives CDR1 KGHSH, CDR2 LQKENI. The CDR3 spans 13 residues. With 2 bases removed from V and 1 base from J, the gap between germline ends came to 4 bases. CDR3 nucleotide sequence: TGTGCCAGCTCACCAATCGGCACAGATACGCAGTATTTT. Its protein is CASSPIGTDTQYF.

The chain carries TRBV5-1 and TRBJ2-7; TRBD2 aligns across 7 bases. The V gene's germline CDR1 is SGHRS and CDR2 YFSETQ. This CDR3 comprises 14 residues. After removal of 1 base from V and 3 bases from J, the junction contained 4 bases not matched to a gene. The CDR3 region is CASSLPSGNYEQYF. CDR3 DNA: TGCGCCAGCAGCTTGCCTAGCGGTAACTACGAGCAGTACTTC.

The chain joins TRBV5-1 to TRBJ2-1, with 7 nucleotides matching TRBD1. The length of the CDR3 is 14 residues. Losses at the gene ends were 5 bases for V and 5 bases for J; bases not matched to a gene: 7. The germline CDR1 and CDR2 sequences are SGHRS and YFSETQ. Here the CDR3 reads CASSFSTGDNEQFF. In DNA form, the CDR3 reads TGCGCCAGCAGTTTCTCCACAGGGGACAATGAGCAGTTCTTC.

This sequence joins TRBV5-1 and TRBJ2-7; TRBD1 aligns across 9 bases. Germline lookup yields CDR1 SGHRS and CDR2 YFSETQ. CDR3 length: 13 amino acids. V was pared by 4 bases and J by 3 bases, with 2 bases of the junction left unmatched. CDR3 region: CASSVDRGYEQYF. The CDR3 nucleotides read TGCGCCAGCAGCGTGGACAGGGGCTACGAGCAGTACTTC.

The chain combines TRBV6-5 with TRBJ1-2; D may be TRBD1 (5 bases). CDR1 and CDR2 from the germline V gene are MNHEY and SVGAGI. The CDR3 spans 14 residues. Trimming left V 6 bases short and J 4 bases short, with 15 bases between. CDR3 DNA sequence: TGTGCCAGCAGCAAAGGGGAGGAAGCCTATGGCTACACCTTC. Protein product: CASSKGEEAYGYTF.

The V and J genes are TRBV9 and TRBJ1-1; possible D gene TRBD1, 5 bases. V shed 5 bases and J shed 4 bases, with 15 bases lying between them. The CDR3 runs to 14 residues. The V gene's germline CDR1 is SGDLS and CDR2 YYNGEE. The chain's CDR3 is CASRGTGGSTEAFF. CDR3 in DNA: TGTGCCAGCAGAGGGACCGGCGGGAGCACTGAAGCTTTCTTT.

V is TRBV25-1 and J is TRBJ2-7; TRBD2 aligns across 10 bases. CDR1 MGHDK and CDR2 SYGVNS come from the germline V gene. The CDR3 totals 18 residues. The junction had 22 bases not matched to a gene; V was cut back by 5 bases and J by 9 bases. The CDR3 here is CASSPRASGRASFNGQYF. The CDR3 DNA reads TGTGCCAGCAGTCCCCGCGCCAGCGGGAGGGCCTCATTTAATGGGCAGTACTTC.

The chain is built from TRBV4-1 and TRBJ1-3; tentatively, D is TRBD1 (5 bases). Germline CDR1 reads MGHRA; CDR2 reads YSYEKL. Between the trimmed V and J ends, which lost 0 bases and 3 bases, there was a span of 12 bases. The CDR3 has 16 residues. CDR3 in amino acids: CASSQERGRGGNTIYF. The CDR3 DNA follows: TGCGCCAGCAGCCAAGAGCGGGGAAGGGGTGGAAACACCATATATTTT.

This clone came up many times. The chain has TRBV2 and TRBJ1-6, with D unclear. Germline V lookup: CDR1 SNHLY, CDR2 FYNNEI. The CDR3 loop spans 12 amino acids. V was shortened by 7 bases and J by 7 bases, with 8 bases between the two germline ends. DNA of the CDR3: TGTGCCAGCAACAAGGCCAATTCACCCCTCCACTTT. This codes for CASNKANSPLHF.

The genes are TRBV19 and TRBJ1-2; TRBD1 matches 7 bases. CDR3 length equals 17 residues. The germline CDR1 and CDR2 sequences are LNHDA and SQIVND (reference sequence). V shed 4 bases and J 4 bases; nucleotides not matched to a gene: 15. The CDR3 here is CASSTIGQEINSYGYTF. CDR3 nucleotides: TGTGCCAGTAGTACAATAGGACAGGAAATTAATTCCTATGGCTACACCTTC.

The CDR3, as DNA: TGTGCCAGCAGTGAAGGGGGAAGCAATCAGCCCCAGCATTTT. Residues: CASSEGGSNQPQHF. The chain carries TRBV6-1 and TRBJ1-5; D call uncertain. The germline V gene has CDR1 MNHNS and CDR2 SASEGT. V lost 1 base and J 1 base, leaving 5 bases between the germline ends. CDR3 length: 14 residues.

The chain combines TRBV6-2 or TRBV6-3 with TRBJ2-5; 11 nucleotides align to TRBD2. Trimming took 2 bases from V and 7 from J; bases not matched to a gene: 9. The CDR3 runs to 16 residues. CDR1 and CDR2 (germline): MNHEY, SVGEGT. The CDR3 loop is CASSYTSGGPRMTQYF. CDR3 in DNA: TGTGCCAGCAGTTACACTAGCGGGGGCCCAAGAATGACCCAGTACTTC.